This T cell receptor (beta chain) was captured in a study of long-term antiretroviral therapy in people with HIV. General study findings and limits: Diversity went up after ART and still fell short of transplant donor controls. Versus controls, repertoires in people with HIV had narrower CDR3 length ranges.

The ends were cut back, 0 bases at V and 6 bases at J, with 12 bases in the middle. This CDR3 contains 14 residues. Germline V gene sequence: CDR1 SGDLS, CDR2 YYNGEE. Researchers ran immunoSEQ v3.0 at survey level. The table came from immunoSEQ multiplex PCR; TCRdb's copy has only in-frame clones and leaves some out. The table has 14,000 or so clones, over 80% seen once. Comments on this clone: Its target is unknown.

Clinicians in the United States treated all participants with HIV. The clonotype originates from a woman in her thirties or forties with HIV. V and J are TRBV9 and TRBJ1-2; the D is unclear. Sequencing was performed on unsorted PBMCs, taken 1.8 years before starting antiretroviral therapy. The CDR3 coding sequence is TGTGCCAGCAGCGTAGCTGTGGGGAGGGATGGCTACACCTTC. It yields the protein CASSVAVGRDGYTF.